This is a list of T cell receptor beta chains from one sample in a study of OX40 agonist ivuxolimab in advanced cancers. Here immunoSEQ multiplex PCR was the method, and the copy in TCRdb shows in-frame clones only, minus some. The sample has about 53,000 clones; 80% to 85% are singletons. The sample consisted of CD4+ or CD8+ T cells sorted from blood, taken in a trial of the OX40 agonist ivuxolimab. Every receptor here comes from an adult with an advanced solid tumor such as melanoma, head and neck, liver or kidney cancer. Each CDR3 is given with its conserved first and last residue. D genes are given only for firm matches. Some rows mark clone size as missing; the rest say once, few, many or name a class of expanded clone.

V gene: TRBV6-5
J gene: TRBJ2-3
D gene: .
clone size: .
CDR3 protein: CASRDRPIGTDTQYF
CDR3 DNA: TGTGCCAGCAGAGACAGGCCTATCGGAACAGATACGCAGTATTTT

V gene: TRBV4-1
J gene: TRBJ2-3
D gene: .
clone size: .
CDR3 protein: CASSQVKGGTSTDTQYF
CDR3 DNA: TGCGCCAGCAGCCAAGTTAAAGGCGGGACTAGCACAGATACGCAGTATTTT

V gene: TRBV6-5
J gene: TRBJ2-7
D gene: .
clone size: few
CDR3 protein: CATLDTTYEQYF
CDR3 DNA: TGTGCCACCTTGGACACTACCTACGAGCAGTACTTC

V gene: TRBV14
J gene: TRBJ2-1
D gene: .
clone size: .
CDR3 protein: CASSQFGFRHNEQFF
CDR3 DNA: TGTGCCAGCAGCCAATTCGGGTTTCGGCACAATGAGCAGTTCTTC

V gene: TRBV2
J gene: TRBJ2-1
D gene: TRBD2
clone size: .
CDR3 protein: CASSVGLAGGYTNYNEQFF
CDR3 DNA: TGTGCCAGCAGTGTCGGACTAGCGGGAGGGTATACCAACTACAATGAGCAGTTCTTC

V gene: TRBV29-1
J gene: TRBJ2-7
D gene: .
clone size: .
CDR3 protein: CSVGLGGVSYEQYF
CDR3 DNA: TGCAGCGTTGGATTGGGGGGAGTCTCCTACGAGCAGTACTTC

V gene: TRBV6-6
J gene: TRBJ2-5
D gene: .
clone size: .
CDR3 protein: CASSLPGQETQYF
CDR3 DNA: TGTGCCAGCAGTCTCCCCGGCCAAGAGACCCAGTACTTC

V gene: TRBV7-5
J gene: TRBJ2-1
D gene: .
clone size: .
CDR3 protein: CVRSLFKAVSSYNEQFF
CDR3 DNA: TGTGTCAGAAGCTTATTCAAGGCCGTAAGCTCCTACAATGAGCAGTTCTTC

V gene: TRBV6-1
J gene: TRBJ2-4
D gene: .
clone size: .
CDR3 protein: CASSDSKNIQYF
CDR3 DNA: TGTGCCAGCAGTGACAGTAAAAACATTCAGTACTTC

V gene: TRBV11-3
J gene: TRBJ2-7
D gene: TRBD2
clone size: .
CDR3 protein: CASSLRAGGYEQYF
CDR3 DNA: TGTGCCAGCAGCTTACGTGCGGGAGGCTACGAGCAGTACTTC

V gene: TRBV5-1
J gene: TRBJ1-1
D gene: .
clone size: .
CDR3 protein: CASSLSPTSVNTEAFF
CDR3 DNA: TGCGCCAGCAGCTTGTCTCCAACTTCGGTGAACACTGAAGCTTTCTTT

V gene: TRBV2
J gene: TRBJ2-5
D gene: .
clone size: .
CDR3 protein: CASIRGPGETQYF
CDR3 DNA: TGTGCCAGCATAAGAGGGCCGGGCGAGACCCAGTACTTC

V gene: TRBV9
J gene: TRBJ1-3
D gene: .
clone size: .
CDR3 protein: CASSQTSGNTIYF
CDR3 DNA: TGTGCCAGCAGCCAAACTTCTGGAAACACCATATATTTT

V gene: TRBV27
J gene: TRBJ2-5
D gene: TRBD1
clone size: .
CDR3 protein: CASSLSTGIGTQYF
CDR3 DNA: TGTGCCAGCAGTTTATCGACAGGGATAGGGACCCAGTACTTC

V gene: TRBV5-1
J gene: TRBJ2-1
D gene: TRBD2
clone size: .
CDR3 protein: CASSLAVLAGGQVSNEQFF
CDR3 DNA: TGCGCCAGCAGCTTGGCCGTCCTAGCGGGAGGGCAGGTATCCAATGAGCAGTTCTTC

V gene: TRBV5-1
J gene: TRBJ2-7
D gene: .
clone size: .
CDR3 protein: CASSLTTEQYF
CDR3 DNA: TGCGCCAGCAGCTTAACGACAGAGCAGTACTTC

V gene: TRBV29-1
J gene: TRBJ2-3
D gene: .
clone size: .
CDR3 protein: CSSERGADTQYF
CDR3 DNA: TGCAGCTCAGAACGTGGGGCAGATACGCAGTATTTT